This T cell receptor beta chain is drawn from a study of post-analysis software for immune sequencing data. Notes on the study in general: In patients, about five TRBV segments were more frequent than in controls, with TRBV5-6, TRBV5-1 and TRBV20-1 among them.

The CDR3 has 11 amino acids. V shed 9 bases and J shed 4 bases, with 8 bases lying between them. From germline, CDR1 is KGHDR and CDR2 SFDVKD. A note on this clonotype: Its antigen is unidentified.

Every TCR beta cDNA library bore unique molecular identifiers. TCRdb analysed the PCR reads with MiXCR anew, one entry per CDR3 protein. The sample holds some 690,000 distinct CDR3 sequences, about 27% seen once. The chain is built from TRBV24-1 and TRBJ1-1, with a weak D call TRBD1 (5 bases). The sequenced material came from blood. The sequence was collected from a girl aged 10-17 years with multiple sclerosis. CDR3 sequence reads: CATRGGTEAFF. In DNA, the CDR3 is TGTGCCACCCGGGGGGGCACTGAAGCTTTCTTT.